A single sample gave rise to the 17 T cell receptor beta chains below, sequenced in a study of OX40 agonist ivuxolimab in advanced cancers. The data were produced by immunoSEQ multiplex PCR, yet TCRdb's version contains in-frame clones alone and is incomplete. Seen here are some 64,000 clones, around 93% observed once, and the top ten hold roughly 25%. The source material was CD4+ or CD8+ T cells sorted from blood, sampled in a trial of the OX40 agonist ivuxolimab. These TCRs come from an adult with an advanced solid tumor such as melanoma, head and neck, liver or kidney cancer.

The J gene is TRBJ1-2, the V gene TRBV4-3; the D is unclear. Germline V gives CDR1 LGHNA, CDR2 YSLEER. The V end lost 0 bases, the J end lost 8 bases, and 19 bases lay between the germline ends. The CDR3 is made up of 16 amino acids. DNA for the CDR3: TGCGCCAGCAGCCAAGATGGGTCGGGGTATCGGCTCGGCTACACCTTC. Encoded protein: CASSQDGSGYRLGYTF.

About this clone: Within the sample, other DNA sequences also encode this same CDR3. The rearrangement uses TRBV20-1 and TRBJ2-1, with D hard to call. Per the germline V gene, CDR1 is DFQATT and CDR2 is SNEGSKA (reference sequence). The CDR3 extends over 11 amino acids. Between the trimmed V and J ends, which lost 5 bases and 3 bases, there was a span of 5 bases. CDR3 in amino acids: CSAGDYNEQFF. CDR3 coding DNA: TGCAGTGCTGGGGACTACAATGAGCAGTTCTTC.

This clone has just one count. This rearrangement joins TRBV4-3 to TRBJ1-5, with TRBD1 identical over 7 bases. CDR3 length: 15 residues. Germline-derived CDR1 and CDR2 are LGHNA and YSLEER. V gave up 0 bases and J gave up 7 bases; unmatched junction bases: 6. The CDR3 spells CASSQDRTGRQPQHF. CDR3 DNA sequence: TGCGCCAGCAGCCAAGATCGGACAGGTAGACAGCCCCAGCATTTT.

The chain carries TRBV20-1 and TRBJ1-2; D is uncertain. The CDR3 contains 11 residues. Trimming pared 2 bases from V and 5 bases from J, leaving 6 bases between. Per the germline V gene, CDR1 is DFQATT and CDR2 is SNEGSKA (reference sequence). CDR3 nucleotide sequence: TGCAGTGCTAGAATGGGGTATGGCTACACCTTC. Translation gives CSARMGYGYTF.

This chain connects TRBV28 to TRBJ1-2; 10 bases are shared with TRBD1. Per germline, CDR1 MDHEN and CDR2 SYDVKM. This CDR3 has 13 residues. Germline trimming cut 6 bases from V and 7 bases from J; bases unmatched to any gene: 5. This CDR3 reads CASSPDRGLGYTF. CDR3 DNA sequence: TGTGCCAGCAGCCCAGACAGGGGGCTTGGCTACACCTTC.

The rearrangement links TRBV27 to TRBJ2-5; 9 bases align to TRBD1. Per germline, CDR1 MNHEY and CDR2 SMNVEV (reference sequence). The CDR3 has 18 residues. J lost 2 bases, V lost 5 bases, and 15 bases had no gene match. The CDR3 DNA reads as TGTGCCAGCAGTCTAAGTCCCGGGACAGGGCGGTGGCAAGAGACCCAGTACTTC. It codes for CASSLSPGTGRWQETQYF.

V gene TRBV29-1 combines with J gene TRBJ2-1; 12 nucleotides line up with TRBD2. Trimming took 7 bases from V and 9 from J; bases not matched to a gene: 13. Germline V gene sequence: CDR1 SQVTM, CDR2 ANQGSEA. The CDR3 spans 15 residues. CDR3 DNA sequence: TGCAGCGACTTCACGACTAGCGGGAGATCTGGTGAGCAGTTCTTC. Encoded protein: CSDFTTSGRSGEQFF.

The chain couples TRBV5-5 to TRBJ2-1; D might be TRBD2 (5 bases). The ends were cut back, 3 bases at V and 8 bases at J, with 15 bases in the middle. The CDR3 is made up of 14 amino acids. Germline CDR1 reads SGHKS; CDR2 reads YYEKEE (reference sequence). The CDR3 coding sequence is TGTGCCAGCAGCTCGGGGATGGCGAGGGATGAGCAGTTCTTC. It translates to CASSSGMARDEQFF. The variable domain in full, completed from reference TRBV5-5 and TRBJ2-1, reads DAGVTQSPTHLIKTRGQQVTLRCSPISGHKSVSWYQQVLGQGPQFIFQYYEKEERGRGNFPDRFSARQFPNYSSELNVNALLLGDSALYLCASSSGMARDEQFFGPGTRLTVL.

This clone was counted only a few times. The chain uses TRBV6-5 and TRBJ2-3; no definite D call. The CDR3 spans 13 residues. Trimming left V 2 bases short and J 2 bases short, with 5 bases between. Per the germline V gene, CDR1 is MNHEY and CDR2 is SVGAGI. CDR3 sequence reads: CASSYANTDTQYF. The CDR3 DNA sequence: TGTGCCAGCAGTTACGCAAACACAGATACGCAGTATTTT.

The genes are TRBV11-3 and TRBJ2-3; a possible D gene is TRBD1 (5 bases). The V gene lost 0 bases and the J gene lost 4 bases, with 11 bases spanning the gap. Germline V CDR1 and CDR2: SGHNT, YENEEA. This CDR3 region has 15 residues. Here the CDR3 reads CASSLEGDVADTQYF. The CDR3 bases are TGTGCCAGCAGCTTAGAAGGGGATGTAGCAGATACGCAGTATTTT.

V is TRBV6-4 and J is TRBJ2-6, with unresolved D. V gave up 0 bases and J gave up 0 bases, with 3 bases separating them. CDR3 length equals 15 residues. Germline values: CDR1 MRHNA, CDR2 SNTAGT. DNA for the CDR3: TGTGCCAGCAGTGACTCGAGCTCTGGGGCCAACGTCCTGACTTTC. The encoded protein is CASSDSSSGANVLTF.

This clone was seen just once. CDR3 sequence reads: CASSLVGAGADTQYF. The CDR3 nucleotides read TGTGCCAGCAGCTTGGTAGGGGCTGGGGCAGATACGCAGTATTTT. The chain carries TRBV11-3 and TRBJ2-3; D is possibly TRBD1 (5 bases). The V gene lost 3 bases and the J gene lost 4 bases, with 14 bases spanning the gap. The CDR3 consists of 15 residues. Germline V gene lookup returns CDR1 SGHNT and CDR2 YENEEA.

This clone is a singleton in its sample. The chain carries TRBV5-6 and TRBJ2-7, with D possibly TRBD2 on 5 matching bases. In germline, CDR1 is SGHDT, CDR2 YYEEEE. Trimming stripped 0 bases from V and 5 bases from J, with 9 bases between. The CDR3 has 13 amino acids. In DNA form, the CDR3 reads TGTGCCAGCAGCTTGGTTCGGGGAAACGAGCAGTACGTC. Amino acid sequence: CASSLVRGNEQYV.

The gene calls are TRBV29-1 and TRBJ1-2, with a possible D match to TRBD1 (6 bases). Deletions cut 7 bases from V and 6 bases from J, with 12 bases between. This CDR3 has 11 residues. CDR1 is SQVTM and CDR2 is ANQGSEA in the germline V gene. In DNA, the CDR3 is TGCAGCGCTTCGTACAGGGATGGCTACACCTTC. Its translation: CSASYRDGYTF.

The chain couples TRBV30 to TRBJ1-2; D unclear. This CDR3 is built from 13 residues. Trimming left V 4 bases short and J 4 bases short, with 13 bases between. In germline, CDR1 is GTSNPN, CDR2 SVGIG (reference sequence). The CDR3 is CAWTEGNFYGYTF. CDR3 nucleotide sequence: TGTGCCTGGACGGAAGGGAACTTCTATGGCTACACCTTC. Full variable domain (rest looked up from reference TRBV30 and TRBJ1-2): SQTIHQWPATLVQPVGSPLSLECTVEGTSNPNLYWYRQAAGRGLQLLFYSVGIGQISSEVPQNLSASRPQDRQFILSSKKLLLSDSGFYLCAWTEGNFYGYTFGSGTRLTVV.

The CDR3 DNA reads TGTGCCAGCAGTTACTTTGCGGGGGGGAGCACAGATACGCAGTATTTT. Translating it yields CASSYFAGGSTDTQYF. The V and J genes are TRBV6-6 and TRBJ2-3; 9 positions agree with TRBD2. CDR1 MNHNY and CDR2 SVGAGI come from the germline V gene (reference sequence). J was trimmed by 0 bases and V by 1 base; bases with no gene match: 2. CDR3 length: 16 residues.

The genes are TRBV4-1 and TRBJ2-3; D not resolved. The CDR3 runs to 14 residues. V was trimmed by 1 base and J by 4 bases, leaving 9 bases between them. Germline V gives CDR1 MGHRA, CDR2 YSYEKL. In DNA, the CDR3 is TGCGCCAGCAGCCAAGGGGCCTCCTCAGATACGCAGTATTTT. Its protein is CASSQGASSDTQYF.